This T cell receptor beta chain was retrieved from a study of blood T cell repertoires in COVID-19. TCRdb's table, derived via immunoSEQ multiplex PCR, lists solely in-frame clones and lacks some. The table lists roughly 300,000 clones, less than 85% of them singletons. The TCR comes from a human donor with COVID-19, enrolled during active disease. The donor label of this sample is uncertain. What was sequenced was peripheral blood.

In nucleotides, the CDR3 is TGTGCCAGTAGTACTCCCCTAGCGGGAGTGCAGTTCTTC. This codes for CASSTPLAGVQFF. The chain has TRBV19 and TRBJ2-1; 10 bases fit TRBD2. The V gene's germline CDR1 is LNHDA and CDR2 SQIVND (reference sequence). The trim removed 4 bases at V and 12 bases at J, leaving 6 bases unmatched. The CDR3 is 13 residues long.